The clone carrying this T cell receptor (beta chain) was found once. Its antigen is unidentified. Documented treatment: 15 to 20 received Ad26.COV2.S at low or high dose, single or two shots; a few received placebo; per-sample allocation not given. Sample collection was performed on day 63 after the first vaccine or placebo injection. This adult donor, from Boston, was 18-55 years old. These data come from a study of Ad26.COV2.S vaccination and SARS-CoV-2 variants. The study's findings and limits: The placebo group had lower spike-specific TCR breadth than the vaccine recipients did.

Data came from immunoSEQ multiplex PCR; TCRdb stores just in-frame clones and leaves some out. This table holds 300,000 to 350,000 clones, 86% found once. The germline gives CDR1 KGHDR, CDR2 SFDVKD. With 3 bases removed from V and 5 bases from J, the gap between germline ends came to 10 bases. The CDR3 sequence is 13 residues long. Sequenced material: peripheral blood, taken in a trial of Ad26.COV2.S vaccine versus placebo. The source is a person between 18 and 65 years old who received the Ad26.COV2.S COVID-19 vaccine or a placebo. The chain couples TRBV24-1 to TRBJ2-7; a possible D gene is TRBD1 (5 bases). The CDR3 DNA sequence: TGTGCCACCAGTGATCAGGGATTACACGAGCAGTACTTC. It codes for CATSDQGLHEQYF.